The 16 T cell receptor beta chains listed next were all sequenced from one sample in a study of regulatory T cells in long-lasting Graves disease. To make TCR beta libraries, researchers used iRepertoire HTBI primers and Arm-PCR of CDR3 regions. TCRdb re-called the multiplex PCR reads with MiXCR, one entry per CDR3 protein. The sample lists roughly 430,000 distinct CDR3 sequences, approximately 22% occurring once. The sample's time point: persistent/refractory GD, antithyroid drugs over 5 years with positive TRAb. RNA isolated from PBMCs was used to make the TCR library. The starting material was peripheral blood mononuclear cells (PBMCs), obtained when the disease was refractory, from a patient treated with antithyroid drugs. The source is a female donor with Graves disease.

The V and J genes are TRBV3-1 and TRBJ1-1; tentatively, D is TRBD1 (6 bases). V was shortened by 1 base and J by 10 bases, with 16 bases between the two germline ends. CDR3 length equals 14 residues. Germline CDR1 is LGHDT and CDR2 is YNNKEL (reference sequence). The CDR3 here is CASSQVAGRGGAFF. Here the CDR3 DNA reads TGTGCCAGCAGCCAAGTGGCAGGCAGAGGGGGAGCTTTCTTT.

The chain's CDR3 is CAWSVLPRQQTEAFF. The DNA of the CDR3 is TGTGCCTGGAGTGTACTTCCCCGACAGCAGACTGAAGCTTTCTTT. The rearrangement joins TRBV30 to TRBJ1-1; D might be TRBD1 (5 bases). CDR1 and CDR2 (germline): GTSNPN, SVGIG (reference sequence). This CDR3 has 15 amino acids. Trimming cost V 0 bases and J 5 bases, with 16 bases left between them.

In this sample, this clonotype turned up many times. CDR3 residues: CASSSSGSETQYF. The DNA of the CDR3 is TGCGCCAGCAGTTCCTCTGGTTCCGAGACCCAGTACTTC. The V and J genes are TRBV5-1 and TRBJ2-5; no reliable D call. The CDR3 contains 13 residues. Germline CDR1 reads SGHRS; CDR2 reads YFSETQ. V was pared by 5 bases and J by 5 bases, with 13 bases between.

This clonotype has at least ten counts. The genes are TRBV28 and TRBJ2-7; D not certain. Germline V lookup: CDR1 MDHEN, CDR2 SYDVKM. This CDR3 comprises 13 residues. V was pared by 3 bases and J by 1 base, with 7 bases between. The CDR3 coding sequence is TGTGCCAGCAGTTTTTTGTATTCCTACGAGCAGTACTTC. Its protein product is CASSFLYSYEQYF.

Many counts were recorded for this clonotype. The V gene is TRBV20-1, the J gene TRBJ2-5, with D perhaps TRBD1 (5 bases). This CDR3 has 12 residues. Trimming pared 3 bases from V and 1 base from J, leaving 6 bases between. Germline loops: CDR1 DFQATT, CDR2 SNEGSKA (reference sequence). The CDR3 sequence is CSASRAQETQYF. CDR3 in DNA: TGCAGTGCTAGCAGGGCCCAAGAGACCCAGTACTTC.

This clonotype was seen at least ten times. Here the CDR3 reads CASRIRDRLNTEAFF. The CDR3 region has the DNA TGTGCCAGCAGAATAAGGGACAGGTTAAACACTGAAGCTTTCTTT. This chain connects TRBV2 to TRBJ1-1, with 8 bases fitting TRBD1. CDR1 and CDR2 from the germline V gene are SNHLY and FYNNEI. The CDR3 spans 15 residues. The ends lost 6 bases at V and 2 bases at J; junction bases unmatched: 8. The full variable domain, with the rest looked up from reference TRBV2 and TRBJ1-1, is EPEVTQTPSHQVTQMGQEVILRCVPISNHLYFYWYRQILGQKVEFLVSFYNNEISEKSEIFDDQFSVERPDGSNFTLKIRSTKLEDSAMYFCASRIRDRLNTEAFFGQGTRLTVV.

A few counts support this clonotype. The J gene is TRBJ2-7, the V gene TRBV6-1; D is unclear. The V end lost 6 bases, the J end lost 2 bases, and 11 bases lay between the germline ends. Germline V gene lookup returns CDR1 MNHNS and CDR2 SASEGT. The CDR3 sequence is 13 residues long. CDR3 loop: CASRREETYEQYF. In DNA, the CDR3 is TGTGCCAGCAGAAGAGAGGAAACCTACGAGCAGTACTTC.

This chain uses TRBV5-4 with TRBJ1-2, with TRBD1 identical over 10 bases. Germline lookup yields CDR1 SGHNT and CDR2 YYREEE (reference sequence). CDR3 length equals 13 residues. The V gene end was trimmed by 5 bases and the J gene end by 10 bases; junction bases not matched to a gene: 8. This CDR3 is CASSGQGGMAYTF. For the CDR3, the DNA is TGTGCCAGCAGTGGACAGGGGGGGATGGCCTACACCTTC. Filled out from reference TRBV5-4 and TRBJ1-2, the complete variable domain reads ETGVTQSPTHLIKTRGQQVTLRCSSQSGHNTVSWYQQALGQGPQFIFQYYREEENGRGNFPPRFSGLQFPNYSSELNVNALELDDSALYLCASSGQGGMAYTFGSGTRLTVV.

This clonotype was seen at least ten times. The J gene is TRBJ2-5, the V gene TRBV12-3 or TRBV12-4; D possibly matches TRBD1 or TRBD2 (6 bases each). V was shortened by 6 bases and J by 1 base, with 15 bases between the two germline ends. CDR3 length: 15 residues. The CDR3 sequence: CASSFRSGAQETQYF. CDR3 nucleotides: TGTGCCAGCAGCTTTCGTTCGGGGGCCCAAGAGACCCAGTACTTC.

This clonotype showed up many times. The CDR3, as DNA: TGTGCCAGCAGGGCCTCAGGGCAAGGAAGCTATGGCTACACCTTC. As protein: CASRASGQGSYGYTF. The chain uses TRBV28 and TRBJ1-2; perhaps TRBD1 as D (5 bases). CDR3 length equals 15 residues. V lost 6 bases to trimming and J lost 4 bases, with 18 bases between them. Germline V gene lookup returns CDR1 MDHEN and CDR2 SYDVKM.

A word on this clonotype: This sequence may be a read error, since a much larger clone differs from it by one base. V gene TRBV28 combines with J gene TRBJ1-1; D possibly corresponds to TRBD1 (5 bases). V was cut by 2 bases and J by 5 bases, with 15 bases left in between. Germline V gene sequence: CDR1 MDHEN, CDR2 SYDVKM. The CDR3 has 15 amino acids. CDR3 loop: CASSLGFQGRTEAFF. CDR3 coding DNA: TGTGCCAGCAGTTTAGGGTTCCAGGGAAGGACTGAAGCTTTCTTT.

This clonotype occurred many times. This chain uses TRBV2 with TRBJ1-2; 8 nucleotides line up with TRBD1. J lost 13 bases, V lost 8 bases, and 21 bases had no gene match. CDR3 length: 15 amino acids. Germline loops: CDR1 SNHLY, CDR2 FYNNEI. The CDR3 nucleotides are TGTGCCAGCCCCGCCCGGGGGGACAGGACAAGGGTCTGCACCTTC. It encodes CASPARGDRTRVCTF.

This clonotype was counted many times. The chain recombines TRBV5-1 with TRBJ2-3; 9 bases are a match to TRBD2. Germline lookup yields CDR1 SGHRS and CDR2 YFSETQ. The CDR3 runs to 17 residues. V lost 0 bases, J lost 0 bases, and 5 bases stayed unmatched. The CDR3 nucleotides are TGCGCCAGCAGCTTGGGATTGCTAGCGGGAAGCACAGATACGCAGTATTTT. Translating it yields CASSLGLLAGSTDTQYF.

This clonotype was found many times. Its ends do not fully match the called genes, so a read error is possible. V usage is TRBV6-1 and J usage is TRBJ1-2; no firm D call. CDR1 is MNHNS, CDR2 SASEGT, per germline. The CDR3 consists of 15 residues. CDR3 sequence: CASREGFRANYGYTF. The CDR3 bases are TGTGCCAGCCGTGAAGGTTTCAGAGCTAACTATGGCTACACCTTC.

The chain has TRBV15 and TRBJ1-1; D gene ambiguous. The CDR3 has 15 residues. Deletions cut 0 bases from V and 4 bases from J, with 12 bases between. In germline, CDR1 is LNHNV, CDR2 YYDKDF (reference sequence). CDR3 coding DNA: TGTGCCACCAGCAGAGAGATGGCGCAGGTCACTGAAGCTTTCTTT. It is translated as CATSREMAQVTEAFF.

The chain links TRBV19 to TRBJ1-1; 8 bases are a match to TRBD1. There are 15 residues in the CDR3. Germline V gene lookup returns CDR1 LNHDA and CDR2 SQIVND (reference sequence). V was pared by 5 bases and J by 4 bases, with 9 bases of the junction left unmatched. The CDR3 sequence is CASSRQGFLSTEAFF. Written as DNA, the CDR3 is TGTGCCAGTAGTCGACAGGGGTTCCTTAGCACTGAAGCTTTCTTT.